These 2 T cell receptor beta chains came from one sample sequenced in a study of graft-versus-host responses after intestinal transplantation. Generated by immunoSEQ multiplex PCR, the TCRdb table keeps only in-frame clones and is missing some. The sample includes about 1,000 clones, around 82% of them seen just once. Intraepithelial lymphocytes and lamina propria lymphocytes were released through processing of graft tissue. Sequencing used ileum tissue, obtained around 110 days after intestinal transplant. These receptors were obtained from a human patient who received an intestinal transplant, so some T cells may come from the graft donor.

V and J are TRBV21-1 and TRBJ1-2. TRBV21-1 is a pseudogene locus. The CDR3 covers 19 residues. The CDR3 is CASSKESGEGGTLNYGYTF. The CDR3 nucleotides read TGTGCCAGCAGCAAAGAATCGGGCGAGGGAGGGACCTTAAACTATGGCTACACCTTC.

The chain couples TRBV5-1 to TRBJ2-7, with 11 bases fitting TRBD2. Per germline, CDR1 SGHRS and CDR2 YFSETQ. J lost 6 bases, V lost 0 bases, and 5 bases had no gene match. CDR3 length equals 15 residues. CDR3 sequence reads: CASSLVLAGESEQYF. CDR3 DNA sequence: TGCGCCAGCAGCTTGGTACTAGCGGGAGAGAGCGAGCAGTACTTC.